This T cell receptor beta chain was documented in a study of T cell responses to AZD1222 COVID-19 vaccine. Comments on this clone: Its specificity is not known. The junction differs from germline at one of its ends, possibly a read error.

Study-wide results and caveats: A mostly white British donor set with more females was recruited, and clonal diversity was possibly underestimated. The number of AZD1222 recipients seropositive at baseline was only 5 to 7. The study reported that nearly half of spike-specific TCRs target unmutated variant regions.

Assay: immunoSEQ multiplex PCR; the TCRdb copy retains only in-frame clones and omits some. This table holds around 100,000 clones, around 81% found once. The sample consisted of peripheral blood, taken on day 0 of AZD1222 vaccination. The sequence derives from an adult in good health.

CDR3 coding DNA: TGTGCTAGCAGCTTAGCGGGTGAGGACCCTCATATCCACAATGAGCAGTTCTTC. Its translation: CASSLAGEDPHIHNEQFF. The V call is TRBV7-7, the J call TRBJ2-1; 7 bases are a match to TRBD2. The CDR3 has 18 residues. CDR1 is SSHAT and CDR2 is FNYEAQ in the germline V gene (reference sequence).